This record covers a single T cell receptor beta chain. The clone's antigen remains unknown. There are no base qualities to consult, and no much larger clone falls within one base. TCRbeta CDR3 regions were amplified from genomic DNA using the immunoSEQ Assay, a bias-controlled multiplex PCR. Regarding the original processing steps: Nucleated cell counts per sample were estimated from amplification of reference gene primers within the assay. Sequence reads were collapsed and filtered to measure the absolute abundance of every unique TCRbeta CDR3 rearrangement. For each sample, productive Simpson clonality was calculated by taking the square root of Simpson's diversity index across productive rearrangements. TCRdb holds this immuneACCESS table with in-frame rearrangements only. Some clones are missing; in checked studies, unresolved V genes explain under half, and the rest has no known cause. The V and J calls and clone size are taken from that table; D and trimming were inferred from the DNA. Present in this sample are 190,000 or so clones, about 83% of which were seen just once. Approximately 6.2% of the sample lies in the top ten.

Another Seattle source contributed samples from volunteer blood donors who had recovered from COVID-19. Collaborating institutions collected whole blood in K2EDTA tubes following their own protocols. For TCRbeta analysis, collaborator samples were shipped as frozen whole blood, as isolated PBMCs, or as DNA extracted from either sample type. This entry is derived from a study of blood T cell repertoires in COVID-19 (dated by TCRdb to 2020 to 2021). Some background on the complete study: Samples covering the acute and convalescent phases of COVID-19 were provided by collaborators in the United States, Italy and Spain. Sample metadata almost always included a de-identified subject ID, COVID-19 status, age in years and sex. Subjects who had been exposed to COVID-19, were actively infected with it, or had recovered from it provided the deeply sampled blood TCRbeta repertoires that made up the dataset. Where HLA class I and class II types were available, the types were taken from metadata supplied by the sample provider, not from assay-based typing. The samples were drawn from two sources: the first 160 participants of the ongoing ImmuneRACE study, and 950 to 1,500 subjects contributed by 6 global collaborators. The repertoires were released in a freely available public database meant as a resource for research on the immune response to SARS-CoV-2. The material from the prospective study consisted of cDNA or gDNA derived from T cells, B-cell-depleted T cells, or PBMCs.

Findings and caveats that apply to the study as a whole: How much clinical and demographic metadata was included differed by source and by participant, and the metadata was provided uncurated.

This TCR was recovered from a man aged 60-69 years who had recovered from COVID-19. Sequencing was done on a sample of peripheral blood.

CDR3 loop: CASSLTSSYNEQFF. The DNA is TGTGCCAGCAGCTTAACTAGCTCCTACAATGAGCAGTTCTTC. Recombination joined TRBV7-3 with TRBJ2-1, with an unclear D gene assignment. Reading from cysteine to phenylalanine, the CDR3 counts 14 amino acids. Only the CDR3 portion is preserved as DNA: 42 bases, with reading frame beginning at the first base. V drops 0 bases and J drops 0 bases, leaving 3 bases in between. CDR1 and CDR2 (SGHTA, FQGTGA) derive from the germline V gene.